This TCR beta chain comes out of a study of CD8+CD57+ T cells in acquired aplastic anemia. On the study more broadly: The mean DNA yield obtained from sorted CD4+ and CD8+ cells came to approximately 3 ug. The study's findings and limits: Statistical testing detected no significant gap in CD8+ Simpson's diversity between patients and controls. Patients and controls had in common 25 to 30 CD8+ CDR3 sequences.

An expansion of CD8+CD57+ cells by flow cytometry had been shown in patients chosen for sequencing. Severe acquired aplastic anemia affected all patients. Genomic DNA constituted the template upon which TCR beta VDJ and CDR3 profiling was performed. One entry per CDR3 protein results from TCRdb running MiXCR on the reads. The sample comprises 190,000 or so distinct CDR3 sequences, 48% of which are singletons, and under 2% rests with the top ten. This clonotype came up many times. The antigen remains unidentified. CDR3 length: 16 residues. V was trimmed by 1 base and J by 7 bases, leaving 20 bases between them. Germline V lookup: CDR1 LNHNV, CDR2 YYDKDF (reference sequence).

The clonotype was recovered from a human donor with aplastic anemia. The sample consisted of sorted CD4+, CD8+, or CD8+CD57+ T cells (not recorded which) from PBMCs. The rearrangement uses TRBV15 and TRBJ2-7, with D possibly matching TRBD2 (6 bases). In DNA form, the CDR3 reads TGTGCCACCAGCAGAGCCCACGGGACTTCCCTGGGGGAGCAGTACTTC. Translated, it gives CATSRAHGTSLGEQYF.